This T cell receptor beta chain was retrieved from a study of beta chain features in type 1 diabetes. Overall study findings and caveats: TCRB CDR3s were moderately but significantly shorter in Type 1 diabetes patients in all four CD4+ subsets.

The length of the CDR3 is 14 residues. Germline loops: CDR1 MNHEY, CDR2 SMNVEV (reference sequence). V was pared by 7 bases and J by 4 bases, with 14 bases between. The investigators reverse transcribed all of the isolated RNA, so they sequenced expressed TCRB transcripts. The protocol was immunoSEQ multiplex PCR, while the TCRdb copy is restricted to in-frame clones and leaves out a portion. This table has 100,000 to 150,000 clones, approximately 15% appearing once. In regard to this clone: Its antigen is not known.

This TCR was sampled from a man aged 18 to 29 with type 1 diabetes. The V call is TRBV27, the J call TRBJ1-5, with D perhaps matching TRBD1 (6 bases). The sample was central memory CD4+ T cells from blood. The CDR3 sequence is CASKGVMRNQPQHF. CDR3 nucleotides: TGTGCCAGCAAGGGGGTTATGAGGAATCAGCCCCAGCATTTT.